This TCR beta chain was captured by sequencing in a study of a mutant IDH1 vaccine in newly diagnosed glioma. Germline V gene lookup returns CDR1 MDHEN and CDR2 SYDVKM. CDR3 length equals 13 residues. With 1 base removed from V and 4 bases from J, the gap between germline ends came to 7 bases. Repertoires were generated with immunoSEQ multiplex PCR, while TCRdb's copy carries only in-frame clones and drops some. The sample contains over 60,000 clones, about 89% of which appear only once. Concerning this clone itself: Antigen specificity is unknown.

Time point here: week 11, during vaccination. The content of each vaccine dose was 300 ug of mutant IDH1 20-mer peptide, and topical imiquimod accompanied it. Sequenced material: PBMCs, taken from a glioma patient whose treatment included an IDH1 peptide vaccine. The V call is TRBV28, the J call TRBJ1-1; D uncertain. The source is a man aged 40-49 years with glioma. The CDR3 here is CASSLSIPTEAFF. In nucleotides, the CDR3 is TGTGCCAGCAGTTTATCCATTCCCACTGAAGCTTTCTTT. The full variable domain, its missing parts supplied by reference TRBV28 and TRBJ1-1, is DVKVTQSSRYLVKRTGEKVFLECVQDMDHENMFWYRQDPGLGLRLIYFSYDVKMKEKGDIPEGYSVSREKKERFSLILESASTNQTSMYLCASSLSIPTEAFFGQGTRLTVV.